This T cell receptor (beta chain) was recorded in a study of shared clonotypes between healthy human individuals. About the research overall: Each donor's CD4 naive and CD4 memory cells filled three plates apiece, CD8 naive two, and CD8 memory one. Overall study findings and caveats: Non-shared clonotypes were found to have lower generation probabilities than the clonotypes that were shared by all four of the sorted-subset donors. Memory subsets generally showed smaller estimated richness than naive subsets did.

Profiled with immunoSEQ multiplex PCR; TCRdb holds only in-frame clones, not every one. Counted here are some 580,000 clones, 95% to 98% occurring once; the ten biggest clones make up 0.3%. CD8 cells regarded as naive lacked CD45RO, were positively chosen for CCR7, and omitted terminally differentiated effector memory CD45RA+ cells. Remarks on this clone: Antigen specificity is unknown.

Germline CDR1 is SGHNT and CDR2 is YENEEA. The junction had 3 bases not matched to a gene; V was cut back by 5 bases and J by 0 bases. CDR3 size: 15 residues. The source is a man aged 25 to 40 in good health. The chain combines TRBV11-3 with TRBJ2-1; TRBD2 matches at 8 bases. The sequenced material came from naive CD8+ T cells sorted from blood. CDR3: CASSSSGSSYNEQFF. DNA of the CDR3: TGTGCCAGCAGCAGCAGCGGGAGCTCCTACAATGAGCAGTTCTTC.